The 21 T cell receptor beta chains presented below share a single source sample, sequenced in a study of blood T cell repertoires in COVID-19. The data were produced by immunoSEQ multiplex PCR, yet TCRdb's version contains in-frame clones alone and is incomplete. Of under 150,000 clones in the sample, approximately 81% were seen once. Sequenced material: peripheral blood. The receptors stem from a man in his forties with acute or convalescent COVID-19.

The CDR3 sequence: CASSGRTGSGANVLTF. The CDR3 DNA sequence: TGTGCCAGCAGCGGACGGACAGGGTCAGGGGCCAACGTCCTGACTTTC. This chain uses TRBV7-6 with TRBJ2-6; TRBD1 aligns across 8 bases. Germline V gene sequence: CDR1 SGHVS, CDR2 FNYEAQ. The CDR3 has 16 residues. Trimming took 5 bases from V and 4 from J; bases not matched to a gene: 7.

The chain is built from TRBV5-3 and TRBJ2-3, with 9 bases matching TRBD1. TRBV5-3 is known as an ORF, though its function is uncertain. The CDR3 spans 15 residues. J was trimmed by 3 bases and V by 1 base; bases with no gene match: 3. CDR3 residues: CARSLLGQGTDTQYF. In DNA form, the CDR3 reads TGTGCCAGAAGCTTGTTGGGACAGGGAACAGATACGCAGTATTTT.

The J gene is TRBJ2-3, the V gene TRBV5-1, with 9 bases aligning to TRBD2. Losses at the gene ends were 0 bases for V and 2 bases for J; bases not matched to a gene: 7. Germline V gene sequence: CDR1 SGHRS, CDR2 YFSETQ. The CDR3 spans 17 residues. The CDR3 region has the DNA TGCGCCAGCAGCTTGGCCGGGCGGGGGGGGCTCACAGATACGCAGTATTTT. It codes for CASSLAGRGGLTDTQYF.

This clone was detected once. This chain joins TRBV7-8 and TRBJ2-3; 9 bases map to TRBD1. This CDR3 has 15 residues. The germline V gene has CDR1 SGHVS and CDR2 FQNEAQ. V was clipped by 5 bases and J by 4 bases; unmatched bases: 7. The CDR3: CASSPGTGWSDTQYF. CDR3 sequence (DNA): TGTGCCAGCAGCCCGGGGACAGGGTGGTCAGATACGCAGTATTTT.

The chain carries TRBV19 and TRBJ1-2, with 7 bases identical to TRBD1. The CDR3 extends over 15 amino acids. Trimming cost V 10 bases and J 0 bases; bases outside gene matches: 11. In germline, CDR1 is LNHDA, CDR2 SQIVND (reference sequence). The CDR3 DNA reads TGTGCCATTGGAGGGACAGCTCCGACTAACTATGGCTACACCTTC. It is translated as CAIGGTAPTNYGYTF. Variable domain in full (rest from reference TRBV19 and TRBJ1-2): DGGITQSPKYLFRKEGQNVTLSCEQNLNHDAMYWYRQDPGQGLRLIYYSQIVNDFQKGDIAEGYSVSREKKESFPLTVTSAQKNPTAFYLCAIGGTAPTNYGYTFGSGTRLTVV.

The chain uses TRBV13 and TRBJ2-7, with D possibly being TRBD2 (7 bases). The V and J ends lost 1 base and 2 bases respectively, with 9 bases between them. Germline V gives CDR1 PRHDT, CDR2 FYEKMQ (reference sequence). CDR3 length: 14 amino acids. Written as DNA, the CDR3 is TGTGCCAGCAGCTTAGTGGGGGGGCCCTACGAGCAGTACTTC. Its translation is CASSLVGGPYEQYF.

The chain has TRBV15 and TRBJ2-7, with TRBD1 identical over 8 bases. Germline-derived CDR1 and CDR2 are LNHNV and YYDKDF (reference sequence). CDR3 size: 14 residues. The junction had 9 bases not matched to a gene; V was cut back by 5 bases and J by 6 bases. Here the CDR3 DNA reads TGTGCCACCAGCTCGGACAGCACAGGGGGCGAGCAGTACTTC. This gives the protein CATSSDSTGGEQYF. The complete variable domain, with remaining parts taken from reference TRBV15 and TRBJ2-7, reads DAMVIQNPRYQVTQFGKPVTLSCSQTLNHNVMYWYQQKSSQAPKLLFHYYDKDFNNEADTPDNFQSRRPNTSFCFLDIRSPGLGDTAMYLCATSSDSTGGEQYFGPGTRLTVT.

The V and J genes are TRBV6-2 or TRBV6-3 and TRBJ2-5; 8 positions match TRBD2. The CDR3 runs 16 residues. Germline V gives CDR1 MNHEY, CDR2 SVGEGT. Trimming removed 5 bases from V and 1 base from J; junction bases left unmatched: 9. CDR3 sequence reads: CASSLDSSGTQETQYF. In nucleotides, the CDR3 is TGTGCCAGCAGTCTCGACAGTAGCGGGACCCAAGAGACCCAGTACTTC.

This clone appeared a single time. The CDR3 loop reads CASSKLAGTNTGELFF. CDR3 DNA sequence: TGTGCCAGCAGCAAACTAGCGGGAACGAACACCGGGGAGCTGTTTTTT. The chain couples TRBV11-2 to TRBJ2-2, with 10 nucleotides matching TRBD2. The germline gives CDR1 SGHAT, CDR2 FQNNGV. The length of the CDR3 is 16 residues. The junction had 3 bases not matched to a gene; V was cut back by 5 bases and J by 0 bases.

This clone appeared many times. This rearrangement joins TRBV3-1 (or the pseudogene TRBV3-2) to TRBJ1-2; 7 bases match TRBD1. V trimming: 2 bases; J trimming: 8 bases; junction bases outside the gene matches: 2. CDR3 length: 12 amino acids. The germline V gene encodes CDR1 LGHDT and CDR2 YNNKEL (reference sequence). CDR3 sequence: CASSQTGDGYTF. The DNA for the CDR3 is TGTGCCAGCAGCCAAACAGGGGACGGCTACACCTTC.

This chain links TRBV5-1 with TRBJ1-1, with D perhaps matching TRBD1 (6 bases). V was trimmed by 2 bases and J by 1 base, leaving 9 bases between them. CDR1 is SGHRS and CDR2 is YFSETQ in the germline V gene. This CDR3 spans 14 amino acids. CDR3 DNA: TGCGCCAGCAGCTTCCAACAGGGGAACACTGAAGCTTTCTTT. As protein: CASSFQQGNTEAFF.

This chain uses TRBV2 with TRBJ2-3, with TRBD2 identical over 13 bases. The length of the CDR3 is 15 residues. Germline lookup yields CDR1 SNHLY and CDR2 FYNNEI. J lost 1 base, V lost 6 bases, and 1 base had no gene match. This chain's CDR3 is CASRGTSGGTDTQYF. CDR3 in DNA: TGTGCCAGCAGGGGGACTAGCGGGGGCACAGATACGCAGTATTTT.

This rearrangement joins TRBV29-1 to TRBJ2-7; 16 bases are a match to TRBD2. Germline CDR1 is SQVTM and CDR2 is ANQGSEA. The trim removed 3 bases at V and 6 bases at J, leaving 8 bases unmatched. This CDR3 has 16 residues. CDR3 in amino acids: CSVETPGLAGGPEQYF. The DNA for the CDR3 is TGCAGCGTTGAGACGCCGGGACTAGCGGGGGGGCCCGAGCAGTACTTC.

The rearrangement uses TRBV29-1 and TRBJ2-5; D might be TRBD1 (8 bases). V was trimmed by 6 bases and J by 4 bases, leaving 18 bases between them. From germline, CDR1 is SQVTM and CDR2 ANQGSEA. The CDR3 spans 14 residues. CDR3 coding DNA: TGCAGCGTGACCCCAGGGGGCGGGGGAGAGACCCAGTACTTC. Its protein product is CSVTPGGGGETQYF.

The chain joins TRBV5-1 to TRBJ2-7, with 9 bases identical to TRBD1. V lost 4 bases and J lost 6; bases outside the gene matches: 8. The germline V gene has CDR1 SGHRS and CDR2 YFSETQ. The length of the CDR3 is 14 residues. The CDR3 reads CASSKGQGRGEQYF. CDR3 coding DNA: TGCGCCAGCAGCAAGGGACAGGGACGGGGCGAGCAGTACTTC.

CDR3 DNA: TGCGCCAGCAGCTTCGAACAGGCCGGGGGGATCTATGGCTACACCTTC. This sequence encodes CASSFEQAGGIYGYTF. This chain connects TRBV5-1 to TRBJ1-2; a weak D match, TRBD1 (5 bases). The CDR3 length is 16 residues. Trimming removed 2 bases from V and 4 bases from J, with 18 bases in between. Germline CDR1 and CDR2: SGHRS and YFSETQ.

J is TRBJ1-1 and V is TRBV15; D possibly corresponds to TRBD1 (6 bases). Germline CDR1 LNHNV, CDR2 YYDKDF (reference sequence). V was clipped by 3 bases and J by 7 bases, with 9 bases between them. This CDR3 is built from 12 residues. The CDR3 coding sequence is TGTGCCACCAGCAGTACAGGGTTTGAAGCTTTCTTT. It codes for CATSSTGFEAFF.

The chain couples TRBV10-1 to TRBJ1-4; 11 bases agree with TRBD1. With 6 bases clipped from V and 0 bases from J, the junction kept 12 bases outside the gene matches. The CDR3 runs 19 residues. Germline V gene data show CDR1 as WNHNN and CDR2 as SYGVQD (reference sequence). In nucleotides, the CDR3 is TGCGCCAGCAGCGACCTCCGGGACAGGGGGTGGGCAACTAATGAAAAACTGTTTTTT. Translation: CASSDLRDRGWATNEKLFF.

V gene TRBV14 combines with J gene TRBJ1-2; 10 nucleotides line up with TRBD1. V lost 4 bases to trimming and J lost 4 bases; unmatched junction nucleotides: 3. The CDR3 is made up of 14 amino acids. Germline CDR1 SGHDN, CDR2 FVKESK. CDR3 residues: CASSPGQGGYGYTF. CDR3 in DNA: TGTGCCAGCAGCCCTGGACAGGGGGGCTATGGCTACACCTTC.

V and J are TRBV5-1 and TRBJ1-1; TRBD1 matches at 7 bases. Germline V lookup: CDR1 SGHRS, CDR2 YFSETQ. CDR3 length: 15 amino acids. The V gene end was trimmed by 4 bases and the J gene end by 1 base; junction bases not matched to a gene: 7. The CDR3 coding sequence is TGCGCCAGCAGCGGAGGACAGGTGGGGAACACTGAAGCTTTCTTT. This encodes CASSGGQVGNTEAFF.

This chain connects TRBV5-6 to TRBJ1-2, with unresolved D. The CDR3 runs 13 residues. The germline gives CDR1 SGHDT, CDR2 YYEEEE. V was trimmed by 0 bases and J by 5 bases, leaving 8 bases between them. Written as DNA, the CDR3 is TGTGCCAGCAGCTTGGGGGCAAGGTATGGCTACACCTTC. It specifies CASSLGARYGYTF. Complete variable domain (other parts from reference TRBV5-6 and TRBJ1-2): DAGVTQSPTHLIKTRGQQVTLRCSPKSGHDTVSWYQQALGQGPQFIFQYYEEEERQRGNFPDRFSGHQFPNYSSELNVNALLLGDSALYLCASSLGARYGYTFGSGTRLTVV.